One TCR beta chain is described in this entry. Authors' methods: Using reference gene primer amplification, nucleated cell counts were estimated. Using immunoSEQ multiplex PCR, the repertoire was profiled, and TCRdb retains in-frame clones only, with some absent. The V and J calls and clone size were taken over from that table, and D and trimming were inferred from the DNA. The table shows around 120,000 clones, with 78% occurring only once. This sample stems from a study of blood T cell repertoires in COVID-19. Whole-study context: Samples taken during acute and convalescent COVID-19 were collected in the United States, Italy and Spain. From T cells, B-cell-depleted T cells, or PBMCs came the material, which was cDNA or gDNA.

Trimming removed 5 bases at V and 8 bases at J, with 18 bases between. Germline lookup yields CDR1 KGHSH and CDR2 LQKENI. This CDR3 has 14 amino acids. This chain connects TRBV18 to TRBJ1-2; D unresolved. The clonotype was recovered from a man between 65 and 85 years old with acute or convalescent COVID-19. Sequencing was done on a sample of peripheral blood. CDR3 nucleotide sequence: TGTGCCAGCTCAACGGGAGGGTGGCCGGGAGGCTACACCTTC. As protein: CASSTGGWPGGYTF.